This T cell receptor beta chain emerged from a study of T-cell memory formation after mild COVID-19 (TCRdb year 2021). Turning to the overall study: TCR sequence clusters from the two donors were largely donor specific. Two young, previously healthy adult volunteers, one female and one male, were included in the cohort. Longitudinal TCRalpha and TCRbeta repertoire sequencing tracked T-cell clones expanding and contracting after mild COVID-19 in two donors. The investigation overall reported the following: The study covered only two mild cases, and larger cohorts including severe cases with pre-infection samples were considered necessary. Contracting CD4+ clones were found mainly in CM and EM memory subsets, while CD8+ clones were enriched in EMRA. Clones contracting from day 15 to 85 had balanced CD4/CD8 phenotypes, while a second wave expanding from day 15 to 37 was biased towards CD4+. Some responding clones were detected in pre-infection memory, which suggested that pre-existing cross-reactive memory T cells had joined the SARS-CoV-2 response. SARS-CoV-2 specificity of the second-wave clones peaking on day 37 was not confirmed.

A few counts support this clonotype. Its antigen target is currently unknown. No much larger clone exists at a distance of one base, and base qualities are not known. PBMCs were isolated by Ficoll-Paque density gradient centrifugation. Looking up the germline V gene yields CDR1 SGHTA and CDR2 FQGNSA. The CDR3 goes from the cysteine to the phenylalanine over 15 residues. Of all the DNA, just the CDR3 is kept, 45 bases in frame from base 1. At the junction V is shortened by 7 bases and J by 6 bases, with 21 bases in between. TCRdb lists the instrument as Illumina NovaSeq 6000. TCRalpha and TCRbeta cDNA libraries were constructed by 5'RACE with constant-segment primers, with sample barcodes and unique molecular identifiers being introduced. Trizol reagent was used to extract RNA from every sample. Library amplification was performed in two PCR steps, and a second sample barcode and Illumina TruSeq adapters were introduced in the second step. Libraries were sequenced on an Illumina NovaSeq with 2 x 150 bp paired-end reads. The paper's processing steps were these. Demultiplexing of reads and collapsing into UMI-guided consensus sequences were performed with migec v1.2.7. Using mixcr v2.1.11, UMI consensuses were aligned to TRA and TRB V and J templates and then assembled into clonotypes. A clonotype was counted as expanded or contracted only when both edgeR and NoisET called the clonotype significant, with the noise models trained on biological replicates. For edgeR calls, the cutoffs were a false discovery rate-adjusted p below 0.01 and a log2 fold-change threshold of 1. As an exploratory analysis of dynamics, PCA with hierarchical clustering was applied to max-normalized trajectories of the 1000 most abundant clonotypes. Separately sequenced CD4+ and CD8+ repertoires were used to assign a CD4 or CD8 phenotype to each responding clone. TCRdb reworked the public reads: Q25 trimming with fastp, MiXCR clone assembly, productive beta chains retained. Entries are consolidated by CDR3 protein sequence, retaining the most common genes and DNA. The V and J calls, along with clone size, are taken from TCRdb and not from the paper's own processing. In all, the sample holds about 340,000 distinct CDR3 sequences, and roughly 21% of those were seen once. About an eighth of the sample belongs to the ten largest clones.

The TCR was taken from an adult woman who had mild COVID-19 (a few samples of this study predate the infection). The sample titles of this study are shuffled in the database, so cell type and time point are left out; the donor was told from shared clones. Recombination linked TRBV7-2 to TRBJ1-1; the D gene identity is not certain. The sample comprised PBMCs or a T cell subset sorted from them (not recorded which). The CDR3 is CASTILDFNRAEAFF. The nucleotide sequence reads TGTGCCAGCACCATCCTAGACTTTAATAGGGCTGAAGCTTTCTTT.